A selection of T cell receptor beta chains follows, all from one sample in a study of blood T cells in healthy people across ages. MiXCR, run by TCRdb on the 5' RACE reads, gives a single entry per CDR3 protein. The repertoire holds approximately 350,000 distinct CDR3 sequences, with roughly half as singletons. The sample taken for sequencing was blood. The source is a man aged 60 to 75 in good health. CDR3s leave out the opening cysteine and the closing phenylalanine or tryptophan.

>TRBV20-1
SATWDRGYEQY
>TRBV12-3/TRBV12-4
ASSLRSSGRNQETQY
>TRBV20-1
STRGTYEQY
>TRBV7-9
ASSSEY
>TRBV29-1
SVDSGAAEQY
>TRBV24-1
ATSPEGTGGYNEQY
>TRBV5-6
ASSLVAGGRSEQF
>TRBV20-1
SARAGPFEGTQY
>TRBV29-1
SVVGPDTQY
>TRBV28
ASSFGDRGRGQPQH
>TRBV6-4
ASRKEGGFDNEQF
>TRBV7-2
ASSLDGRENTEAF
>TRBV7-2
ASSTGGHETQY
>TRBV29-1
SVELRTGNHGYT
>TRBV20-1
SARDFKGNIQY
>TRBV10-3
TISGQRDSEAF
>TRBV7-9
ASSLNRDRATDTQY
>TRBV11-1
ASSLGRLAGVGTQY
>TRBV6-5
ASSPTGLTYEQY
>TRBV4-1
ASSQEGQGNTEAF
>TRBV12-3/TRBV12-4
ASSLKQSRGLSY
>TRBV7-9
ASGPPGQSGQY
>TRBV7-9
ASSAAQGGNEQF
>TRBV2
ASSEGGSDYKQY
>TRBV12-3/TRBV12-4
ASRRGTGANVLT
>TRBV6-5
ASLASTSYEQY
>TRBV20-1
SAREGSPIGGYEQY
>TRBV9
ASSVDTQETQY
>TRBV23-1
ASSQSPHRDLYGYT
>TRBV29-1
SAWDREQF
>TRBV7-2
ASSPGGTPYEQY
>TRBV20-1
SAIVKTSGGAADTQY
>TRBV4-2
ASSQGQGQTNEKLF
>TRBV12-3/TRBV12-4
ASTLNPSGSQF
>TRBV20-1
SASTDTHTDTQY
>TRBV7-2
ASSLVGGDTDTQY
>TRBV5-6
ASSRTGGWVEQY
>TRBV6-2/TRBV6-3
ACSYRGQGRDEQF
>TRBV24-1
ATSDPTLGRNEQF
>TRBV2
ASSLDRGPAGELF
>TRBV12-3/TRBV12-4
ASSLFFDRGRADTQY